This TCR beta chain was profiled in a study of human T cells and chemical hapten exposure. Study-wide background: Slight volume differences across pooled libraries mainly accounted for varying per-sample TCR yields.

Overall study findings and caveats: No change in TCRs above 1 in 1000 frequency was produced by DPC sensitization.

TCRdb re-analysed the RACE reads in MiXCR, keeping a single row per CDR3 protein. The table shows over 85,000 distinct CDR3 sequences, with about 8.6% occurring only once. Indicated time point: healthy volunteer bleed at 2 weeks. The starting material, unfractionated whole blood, was used for total RNA extraction. Germline V gene data show CDR1 as SGHKS and CDR2 as YYEKEE (reference sequence). The CDR3 covers 14 residues. V lost 4 bases and J lost 2, with 13 bases in between. This clonotype was detected a few times. Antigen specificity is unknown. Sequenced material: whole blood. The chain links TRBV5-5 to TRBJ2-7; D perhaps matches TRBD1 (6 bases). The TCR originated in a female donor in good health. Some clones in this sample may be carry-over from other donors' samples. The CDR3 region is CASSPDRIPYEQYF. The CDR3 DNA follows: TGTGCCAGCAGCCCGGACAGAATACCCTACGAGCAGTACTTC.